This T cell receptor (beta chain) was retrieved from a study of cytomegalovirus exposure and HLA in healthy donors. The study's findings and limits: In the roughly 120 validation repertoires, a later analysis found that first-cohort TCR clusters tended to co-occur.

The table came from immunoSEQ multiplex PCR; TCRdb's copy has only in-frame clones and leaves some out. The table lists more than 300,000 clones, just over 85% of them singletons, with around 0.84% in the top ten. Note on this clone: Its antigen is not identified.

The source is a woman aged 18-30 years in good health and CMV-seronegative. Source material: PBMCs.

The CDR3 nucleotides read TGCGCCAGCAGCTTGGCCGTTTCTGGAAACACCATATATTTT. Protein sequence: CASSLAVSGNTIYF. The chain employs TRBV5-1 and TRBJ1-3; D remains unclear. Germline CDR1 SGHRS, CDR2 YFSETQ. With 0 bases removed from V and 1 base from J, the gap between germline ends came to 5 bases. The CDR3 is made up of 14 amino acids.